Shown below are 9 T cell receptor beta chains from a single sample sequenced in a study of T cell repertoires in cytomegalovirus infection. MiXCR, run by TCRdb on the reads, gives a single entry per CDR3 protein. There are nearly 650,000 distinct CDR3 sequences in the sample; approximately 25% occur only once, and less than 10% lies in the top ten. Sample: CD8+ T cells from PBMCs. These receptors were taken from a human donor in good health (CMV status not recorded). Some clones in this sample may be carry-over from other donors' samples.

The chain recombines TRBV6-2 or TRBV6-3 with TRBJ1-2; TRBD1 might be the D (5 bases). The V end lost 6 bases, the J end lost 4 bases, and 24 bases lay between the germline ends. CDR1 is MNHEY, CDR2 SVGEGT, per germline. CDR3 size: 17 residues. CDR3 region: CASSRSRQTPRGYGYTF. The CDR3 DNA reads TGTGCCAGCAGCCGGAGCCGACAGACTCCCCGAGGCTATGGCTACACCTTC.

The CDR3 DNA reads as TGTGCCGTCAGGGGGGGCCGTCGGGACTACACCTTC. Protein product: CAVRGGRRDYTF. This chain links TRBV2 with TRBJ1-2; 7 bases are a match to TRBD1. With V trimmed by 11 bases and J by 10 bases, 13 bases remained unmatched. The CDR3 is 12 amino acids. Germline CDR1 and CDR2: SNHLY and FYNNEI. Looking up the rest from reference TRBV2 and TRBJ1-2 gives the full variable domain: EPEVTQTPSHQVTQMGQEVILRCVPISNHLYFYWYRQILGQKVEFLVSFYNNEISEKSEIFDDQFSVERPDGSNFTLKIRSTKLEDSAMYFCAVRGGRRDYTFGSGTRLTVV.

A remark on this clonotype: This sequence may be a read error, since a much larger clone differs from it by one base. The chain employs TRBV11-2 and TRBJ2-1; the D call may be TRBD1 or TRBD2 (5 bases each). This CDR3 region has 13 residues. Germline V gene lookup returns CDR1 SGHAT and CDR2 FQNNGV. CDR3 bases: TGTGCCAACAGCTTATCAACAGGCGGAGGGCAGTTCTTC. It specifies CANSLSTGGGQFF.

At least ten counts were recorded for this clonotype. DNA for the CDR3: TGTGCCAGCAGCCGGTCGGGGACTAGCGGCGATGAGCAGTTCTTC. Residues: CASSRSGTSGDEQFF. The chain links TRBV5-4 to TRBJ2-1; 11 bases fit TRBD2. CDR3 length equals 15 residues. The V and J ends lost 4 bases and 8 bases, in that order; junction bases with no gene match: 8. CDR1 and CDR2 (germline): SGHNT, YYREEE (reference sequence).

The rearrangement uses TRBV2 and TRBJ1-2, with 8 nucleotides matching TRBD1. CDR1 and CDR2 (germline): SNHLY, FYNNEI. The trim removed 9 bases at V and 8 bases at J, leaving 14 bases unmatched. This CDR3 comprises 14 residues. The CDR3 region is CARREQGVWGGYTF. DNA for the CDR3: TGTGCCAGAAGAGAACAGGGGGTTTGGGGAGGCTACACCTTC.

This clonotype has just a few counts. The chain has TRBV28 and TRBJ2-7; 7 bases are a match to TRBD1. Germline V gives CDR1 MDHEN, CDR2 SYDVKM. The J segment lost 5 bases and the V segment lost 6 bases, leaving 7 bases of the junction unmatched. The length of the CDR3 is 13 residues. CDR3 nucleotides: TGTGCCAGCAGACAGACAGGGAGCGACGAGCAGTACGTC. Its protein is CASRQTGSDEQYV.

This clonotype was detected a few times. CDR3 loop: CATLGTVTDGEKLFF. In DNA, the CDR3 is TGTGCCACCCTGGGGACAGTCACCGATGGGGAAAAACTGTTTTTT. The chain employs TRBV15 and TRBJ1-4, with TRBD1 identical over 7 bases. V shed 8 bases and J 8 bases; nucleotides not matched to a gene: 14. The CDR3 has 15 residues. The germline CDR1 and CDR2 sequences are LNHNV and YYDKDF (reference sequence).

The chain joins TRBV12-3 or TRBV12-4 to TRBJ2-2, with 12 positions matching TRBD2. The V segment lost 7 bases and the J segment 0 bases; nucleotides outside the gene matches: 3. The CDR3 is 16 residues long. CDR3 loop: CASTPSGGANTGELFF. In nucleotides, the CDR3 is TGTGCCAGCACCCCTAGCGGGGGGGCGAACACCGGGGAGCTGTTTTTT.

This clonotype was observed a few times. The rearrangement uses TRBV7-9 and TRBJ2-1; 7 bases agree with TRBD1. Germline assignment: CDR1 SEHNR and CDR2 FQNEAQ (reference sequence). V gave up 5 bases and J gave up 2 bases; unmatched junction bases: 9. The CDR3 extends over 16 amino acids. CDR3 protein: CASSPRRTGPYNEQFF. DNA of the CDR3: TGTGCCAGCAGCCCCCGACGGACAGGACCCTACAATGAGCAGTTCTTC.